The 28 T cell receptor beta chains listed next were all sequenced from one sample in a study of blood T cell repertoires in COVID-19. Produced via immunoSEQ multiplex PCR; TCRdb's table is partial and in-frame only. The sample records about 140,000 clones, around 86% being singletons. Sequencing input: peripheral blood. These receptors all stem from a human donor in a cohort sampled during active COVID-19.

This clone was picked up one time. The V and J genes are TRBV30 and TRBJ1-1; 7 nucleotides align to TRBD1. Looked up from germline, CDR1 is GTSNPN and CDR2 is SVGIG (reference sequence). With 3 bases clipped from V and 0 bases from J, the junction kept 4 bases outside the gene matches. The CDR3 has 14 amino acids. The CDR3 here is CAWRTGQLNTEAFF. The CDR3 nucleotides are TGTGCCTGGAGGACAGGGCAATTGAACACTGAAGCTTTCTTT.

This chain uses TRBV27 with TRBJ2-1, with 7 bases that match TRBD2. V shed 4 bases and J 10 bases; nucleotides not matched to a gene: 13. CDR1 is MNHEY and CDR2 is SMNVEV in the germline V gene (reference sequence). The CDR3 runs to 15 residues. In DNA form, the CDR3 reads TGTGCCAGCAGTTCATCCGGGACGGGGGGTTCGGAGCAGTTCTTC. Protein product: CASSSSGTGGSEQFF.

The chain uses TRBV7-2 and TRBJ1-5; possible D gene TRBD1, 5 bases. This CDR3 has 13 amino acids. The ends were cut back, 3 bases at V and 7 bases at J, with 10 bases in the middle. Germline loops: CDR1 SGHTA, CDR2 FQGNSA. The CDR3 loop is CASSLGGDQPQHF. In DNA form, the CDR3 reads TGTGCCAGCAGCTTGGGGGGGGACCAGCCCCAGCATTTT.

The chain combines TRBV18 with TRBJ2-1, with TRBD1 as a possible D gene (6 bases). V lost 3 bases and J lost 5, with 14 bases in between. Germline CDR1 and CDR2: KGHSH and LQKENI. This CDR3 contains 15 residues. Here the CDR3 DNA reads TGTGCCAGCTCACCCCCAGGGGTGAGAAACAATGAGCAGTTCTTC. Protein product: CASSPPGVRNNEQFF.

This clone appeared once. V and J are TRBV18 and TRBJ2-1; D is unclear. V was clipped by 2 bases and J by 4 bases, with 12 bases between them. CDR1 is KGHSH, CDR2 LQKENI, per germline. This CDR3 region has 15 residues. This chain's CDR3 is CASSPSEPPYNEQFF. Written as DNA, the CDR3 is TGTGCCAGCTCACCATCGGAGCCCCCTTACAATGAGCAGTTCTTC.

The chain joins TRBV6-5 to TRBJ2-3; D is perhaps TRBD1 (6 bases). This CDR3 is built from 13 residues. Trimming left V 8 bases short and J 0 bases short, with 9 bases between. In germline, CDR1 is MNHEY, CDR2 SVGAGI. CDR3 loop: CASVGGSTDTQYF. The CDR3 region has the DNA TGTGCCAGCGTAGGGGGAAGCACAGATACGCAGTATTTT.

The chain joins TRBV28 to TRBJ1-6; 10 bases match TRBD1. This CDR3 has 17 residues. CDR1 is MDHEN, CDR2 SYDVKM, per germline. V shed 6 bases and J 1 base; nucleotides not matched to a gene: 6. CDR3 protein: CASRTPGQGSYNSPLHF. In nucleotides, the CDR3 is TGTGCCAGCAGGACTCCGGGACAGGGGTCCTATAATTCACCCCTCCACTTT.

The V and J genes are TRBV15 and TRBJ2-4, with TRBD1 as a possible D gene (6 bases). The germline gives CDR1 LNHNV, CDR2 YYDKDF (reference sequence). The V end was cut by 8 bases, the J end by 7 bases, with 21 bases between. This CDR3 is 15 amino acids long. CDR3: CATGGSRGVGNIQYF. As DNA, the CDR3 is TGTGCCACCGGGGGCAGCAGGGGCGTAGGGAACATTCAGTACTTC.

The chain links TRBV5-1 to TRBJ1-3, with unresolved D. Trimming removed 8 bases at V and 0 bases at J, with 15 bases between. From germline, CDR1 is SGHRS and CDR2 YFSETQ. CDR3 length equals 15 residues. The CDR3 here is CASRRDPASGNTIYF. The DNA for the CDR3 is TGCGCCAGTCGGAGGGATCCCGCCTCTGGAAACACCATATATTTT.

V is TRBV5-4 and J is TRBJ2-1, with TRBD2 matching 7 bases. Germline lookup yields CDR1 SGHNT and CDR2 YYREEE (reference sequence). The CDR3 covers 15 residues. After removal of 0 bases from V and 8 bases from J, the junction contained 8 bases not matched to a gene. CDR3 loop: CASSLAASGTDEQFF. In DNA, the CDR3 is TGTGCCAGCAGCTTGGCGGCTAGCGGTACAGATGAGCAGTTCTTC.

This clone is a singleton in its sample. The V call is TRBV28, the J call TRBJ1-2; 10 bases map to TRBD1. The CDR3 is 14 residues long. J gave up 4 bases and V 6 bases, and 5 bases lay outside the gene matches. Germline V lookup: CDR1 MDHEN, CDR2 SYDVKM. CDR3 amino acids: CASRPGQGTYGYTF. The CDR3 DNA follows: TGTGCCAGCAGGCCGGGACAGGGGACCTATGGCTACACCTTC.

The J gene is TRBJ2-7, the V gene TRBV28; 8 bases line up with TRBD1. V shed 4 bases, J shed 2 bases, and the junction held 4 bases outside the gene matches. The CDR3 sequence is 14 residues long. Germline values: CDR1 MDHEN, CDR2 SYDVKM. CDR3: CASSWDRTTYEQYF. The CDR3 region has the DNA TGTGCCAGCAGTTGGGACAGGACGACCTACGAGCAGTACTTC.

The CDR3 reads CASSPGTDTQYF. The CDR3 region has the DNA TGTGCCAGCTCACCCGGCACAGATACGCAGTATTTT. The chain is built from TRBV18 and TRBJ2-3; D gene ambiguous. This CDR3 has 12 amino acids. Trimming left V 3 bases short and J 1 base short, with 2 bases between. Germline V gene data show CDR1 as KGHSH and CDR2 as LQKENI.

The chain couples TRBV27 to TRBJ1-4, with a tentative D call TRBD1 (5 bases). V lost 2 bases to trimming and J lost 8 bases, with 9 bases between them. The CDR3 extends over 13 amino acids. Germline CDR1 and CDR2: MNHEY and SMNVEV (reference sequence). This CDR3 is CASSLTTGEKLFF. The CDR3 DNA sequence: TGTGCCAGCAGTTTAACAACAGGCGAAAAACTGTTTTTT.

This rearrangement joins TRBV5-5 to TRBJ2-2, with 8 positions matching TRBD1. The CDR3 contains 16 residues. The germline V gene encodes CDR1 SGHKS and CDR2 YYEKEE (reference sequence). The V gene end was trimmed by 3 bases and the J gene end by 2 bases; junction bases not matched to a gene: 6. The CDR3 bases are TGTGCCAGCAGCTCCGGGACAGGAACCAACACCGGGGAGCTGTTTTTT. This encodes CASSSGTGTNTGELFF.

The chain couples TRBV15 to TRBJ1-4; 9 nucleotides line up with TRBD1. The CDR3 spans 15 residues. The germline V gene has CDR1 LNHNV and CDR2 YYDKDF (reference sequence). V was clipped by 0 bases and J by 7 bases; unmatched bases: 3. The DNA of the CDR3 is TGTGCCACCAGCAGAGACCGGGACAGGGCTGAAAAACTGTTTTTT. Protein sequence: CATSRDRDRAEKLFF.

V gene TRBV28 combines with J gene TRBJ1-5; 7 positions match TRBD1. Germline values: CDR1 MDHEN, CDR2 SYDVKM. V shed 2 bases, J shed 7 bases, and the junction held 8 bases outside the gene matches. The CDR3 contains 15 residues. CDR3 in amino acids: CASSLEGARGQPQHF. The CDR3 bases are TGTGCCAGCAGTTTAGAGGGGGCGCGGGGCCAGCCCCAGCATTTT.

The chain couples TRBV7-9 to TRBJ2-1, with no clear D. From germline, CDR1 is SEHNR and CDR2 FQNEAQ (reference sequence). V was shortened by 1 base and J by 3 bases, with 4 bases between the two germline ends. This CDR3 comprises 13 residues. The CDR3 sequence is CASSLDGYNEQFF. As DNA, the CDR3 is TGTGCCAGCAGCTTAGACGGCTACAATGAGCAGTTCTTC.

This clone was detected a few times. The chain combines TRBV2 with TRBJ1-2; 9 positions match TRBD1. The CDR3 spans 12 residues. With 6 bases clipped from V and 7 bases from J, the junction kept 3 bases outside the gene matches. The germline CDR1 and CDR2 sequences are SNHLY and FYNNEI. The CDR3 sequence is CASRQGAIGYTF. CDR3 bases: TGTGCCAGCAGACAGGGGGCAATTGGCTACACCTTC. The full variable domain, in which reference TRBV2 and TRBJ1-2 provide the parts outside the CDR3, is EPEVTQTPSHQVTQMGQEVILRCVPISNHLYFYWYRQILGQKVEFLVSFYNNEISEKSEIFDDQFSVERPDGSNFTLKIRSTKLEDSAMYFCASRQGAIGYTFGSGTRLTVV.

With respect to this clone: The same CDR3 arises from other DNA sequences in this sample as well. The CDR3 nucleotides are TGTGCCAGCAGCGCTACAGGGAACACTGAAGCTTTCTTT. Its translation is CASSATGNTEAFF. V gene TRBV2 combines with J gene TRBJ1-1; a possible D gene is TRBD1 (5 bases). CDR3 length equals 13 residues. The germline gives CDR1 SNHLY, CDR2 FYNNEI. Trimming took off 6 bases at V and 1 base at J, with 9 bases between the two ends.

The chain links TRBV4-1 to TRBJ1-4, with a weak D call TRBD1 (5 bases). Trimming removed 1 base from V and 11 bases from J, with 14 bases in between. CDR3 size: 14 residues. Germline V CDR1 and CDR2: MGHRA, YSYEKL. The chain's CDR3 is CASSQGQGVGKLFF. In nucleotides, the CDR3 is TGCGCCAGCAGCCAAGGCCAGGGCGTTGGGAAACTGTTTTTT.

The CDR3 sequence: CAWSVGGLAKNIQYF. The CDR3 DNA reads TGTGCCTGGAGTGTAGGGGGATTAGCCAAAAACATTCAGTACTTC. V usage is TRBV30 and J usage is TRBJ2-4, with D perhaps TRBD1 (6 bases). Germline CDR1 and CDR2: GTSNPN and SVGIG (reference sequence). The CDR3 contains 15 residues. Trimming pared 0 bases from V and 0 bases from J, leaving 9 bases between. Full variable domain (remainder filled in from reference TRBV30 and TRBJ2-4): SQTIHQWPATLVQPVGSPLSLECTVEGTSNPNLYWYRQAAGRGLQLLFYSVGIGQISSEVPQNLSASRPQDRQFILSSKKLLLSDSGFYLCAWSVGGLAKNIQYFGAGTRLSVL.

This chain links TRBV28 with TRBJ2-1; TRBD2 matches at 16 bases. This CDR3 has 18 amino acids. The junction had 9 bases not matched to a gene; V was cut back by 4 bases and J by 6 bases. Germline CDR1 MDHEN, CDR2 SYDVKM. CDR3 sequence (DNA): TGTGCCAGCAGTTCGCCCTCGGGACTAGCGGGGGGGGGCAATGAGCAGTTCTTC. This codes for CASSSPSGLAGGGNEQFF.

This chain joins TRBV14 and TRBJ2-1, with TRBD2 matching over 10 bases. Germline V lookup: CDR1 SGHDN, CDR2 FVKESK. The CDR3 has 14 residues. V was pared by 4 bases and J by 5 bases, with 2 bases of the junction left unmatched. The CDR3 spells CASSLAGGHNEQFF. The CDR3 DNA sequence: TGTGCCAGCAGCCTAGCGGGGGGCCACAATGAGCAGTTCTTC.

This sequence joins TRBV4-2 and TRBJ1-2; D unclear. The germline V gene encodes CDR1 LGHNA and CDR2 YNFKEQ. This CDR3 contains 14 residues. Trimming pared 1 base from V and 6 bases from J, leaving 12 bases between. Here the CDR3 reads CASSQVDMIDGYTF. CDR3 bases: TGTGCCAGCAGCCAAGTTGACATGATCGATGGCTACACCTTC.

The J gene is TRBJ2-7, the V gene TRBV18, with D perhaps matching TRBD1 (6 bases). There are 14 residues in the CDR3. CDR1 and CDR2 from the germline V gene are KGHSH and LQKENI. V shed 6 bases and J shed 2 bases, with 14 bases lying between them. The CDR3: CASSRGRGPYEQYF. CDR3 coding DNA: TGTGCCAGCTCCCGCGGCAGGGGCCCCTACGAGCAGTACTTC.

The chain recombines TRBV9 with TRBJ2-3, with TRBD2 matching 10 bases. CDR1 is SGDLS, CDR2 YYNGEE, per germline. J was trimmed by 5 bases and V by 4 bases; bases with no gene match: 7. This CDR3 contains 15 residues. The CDR3 region is CASSIIAGGRDTQYF. The CDR3 nucleotides read TGTGCCAGCAGCATCATAGCGGGAGGTAGAGATACGCAGTATTTT.

The chain couples TRBV6-5 to TRBJ1-1; D is undetermined. The CDR3 extends over 12 amino acids. Trimming stripped 8 bases from V and 0 bases from J, with 7 bases between. Germline CDR1 is MNHEY and CDR2 is SVGAGI. The DNA for the CDR3 is TGTGCCAGCTGGCGGATGAACACTGAAGCTTTCTTT. This translates into CASWRMNTEAFF.